This entry is about one T cell receptor (beta chain). Repertoires were generated with immunoSEQ multiplex PCR, while TCRdb's copy carries only in-frame clones and drops some. The sample lists roughly 110,000 clones; roughly 90% were seen once. The data derive from a study of T cell changes during pregnancy in multiple sclerosis. The CDR3 is 16 residues long. Trimming cost V 5 bases and J 3 bases; bases outside gene matches: 9. The germline CDR1 and CDR2 sequences are SGHTA and FQGNSA. This rearrangement joins TRBV7-2 to TRBJ2-3, with 9 bases aligning to TRBD2. The origin of this receptor is a female donor with multiple sclerosis, enrolled in a pregnancy study. The source material was peripheral blood, sampled after pregnancy. The CDR3 spells CASSRSAGGATDTQYF. The CDR3 DNA reads as TGTGCCAGCAGCCGATCTGCGGGAGGGGCAACAGATACGCAGTATTTT.